This T cell receptor (beta chain) was obtained from a study of T-cell reconstitution after alpha-beta-depleted transplantation in children. Germline V CDR1 and CDR2: SGHRS, YFSETQ. The V gene lost 0 bases and the J gene lost 6 bases, with 12 bases spanning the gap. The CDR3 spans 14 residues. Unique molecular identifiers were used to barcode this TCRbeta library. TCRdb ran MiXCR on the PCR reads and lists one entry per CDR3 protein. This table holds around 530,000 distinct CDR3 sequences, about 33% found once. The origin of this receptor is a human donor who donated a stem cell graft to a child with aplastic anemia. The rearrangement joins TRBV5-1 to TRBJ2-5; D is unclear. Sample: PBMCs from the stem cell graft donor, taken from the stem cell graft. The CDR3 reads CASSLGALQQTQYF. The CDR3 nucleotides are TGCGCCAGCAGCTTGGGAGCGTTACAACAGACCCAGTACTTC.